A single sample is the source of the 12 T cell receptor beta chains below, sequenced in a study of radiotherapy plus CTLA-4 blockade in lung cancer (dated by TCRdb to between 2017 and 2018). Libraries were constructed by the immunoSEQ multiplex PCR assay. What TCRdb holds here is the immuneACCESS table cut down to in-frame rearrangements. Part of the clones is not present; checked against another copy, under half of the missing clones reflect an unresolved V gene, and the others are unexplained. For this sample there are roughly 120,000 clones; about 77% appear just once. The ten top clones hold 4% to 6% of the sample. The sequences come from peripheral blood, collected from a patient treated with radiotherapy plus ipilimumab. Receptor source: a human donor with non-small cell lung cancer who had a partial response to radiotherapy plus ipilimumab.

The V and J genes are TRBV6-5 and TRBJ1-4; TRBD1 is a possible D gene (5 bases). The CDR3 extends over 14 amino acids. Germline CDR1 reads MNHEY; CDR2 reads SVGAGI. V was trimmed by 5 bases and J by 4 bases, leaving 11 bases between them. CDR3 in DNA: TGTGCCAGCAGTCCCGACAGAAGTAATGAAAAACTGTTTTTT. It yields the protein CASSPDRSNEKLFF.

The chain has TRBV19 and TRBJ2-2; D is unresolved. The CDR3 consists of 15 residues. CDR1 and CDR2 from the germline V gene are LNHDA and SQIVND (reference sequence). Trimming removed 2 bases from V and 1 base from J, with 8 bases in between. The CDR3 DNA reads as TGTGCCAGTAGTATATGGCAGTTGAACACCGGGGAGCTGTTTTTT. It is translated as CASSIWQLNTGELFF.

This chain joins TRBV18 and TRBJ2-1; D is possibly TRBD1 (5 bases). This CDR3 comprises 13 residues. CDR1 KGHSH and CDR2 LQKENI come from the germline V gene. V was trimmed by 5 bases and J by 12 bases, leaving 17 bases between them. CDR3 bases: TGTGCCAGCTCAGCTAACGTGCAGGGTGGGCAGTTCTTC. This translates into CASSANVQGGQFF.

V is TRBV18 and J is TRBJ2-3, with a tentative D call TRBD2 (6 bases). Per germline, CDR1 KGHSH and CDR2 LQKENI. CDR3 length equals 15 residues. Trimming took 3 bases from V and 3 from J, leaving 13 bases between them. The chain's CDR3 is CASSPTDYQTDTQYF. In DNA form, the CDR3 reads TGTGCCAGCTCACCGACGGACTACCAAACAGATACGCAGTATTTT.

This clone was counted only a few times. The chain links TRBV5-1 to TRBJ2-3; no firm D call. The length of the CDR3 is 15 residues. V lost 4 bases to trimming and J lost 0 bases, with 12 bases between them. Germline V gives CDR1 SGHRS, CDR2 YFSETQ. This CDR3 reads CASSLDTPSTDTQYF. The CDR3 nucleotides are TGCGCCAGCAGCCTCGACACCCCTAGCACAGATACGCAGTATTTT.

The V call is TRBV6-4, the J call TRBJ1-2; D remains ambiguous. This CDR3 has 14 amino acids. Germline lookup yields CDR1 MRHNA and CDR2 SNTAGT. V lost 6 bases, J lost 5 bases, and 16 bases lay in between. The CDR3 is CASSRSPGEYGYTF. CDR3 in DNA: TGTGCCAGCAGCCGAAGTCCCGGGGAATATGGCTACACCTTC.

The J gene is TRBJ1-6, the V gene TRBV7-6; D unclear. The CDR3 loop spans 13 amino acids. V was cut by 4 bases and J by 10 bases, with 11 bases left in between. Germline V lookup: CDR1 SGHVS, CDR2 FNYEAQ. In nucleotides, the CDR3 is TGTGCCAGCAGCTGGGAGTCGGGATCACCCCTCCACTTT. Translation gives CASSWESGSPLHF.

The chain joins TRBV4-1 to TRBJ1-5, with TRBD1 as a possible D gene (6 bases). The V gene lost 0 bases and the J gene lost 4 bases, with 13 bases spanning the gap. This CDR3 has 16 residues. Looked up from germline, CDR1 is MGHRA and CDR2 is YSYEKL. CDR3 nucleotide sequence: TGCGCCAGCAGCCAAGATGGTGGGACACCAAATCAGCCCCAGCATTTT. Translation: CASSQDGGTPNQPQHF.

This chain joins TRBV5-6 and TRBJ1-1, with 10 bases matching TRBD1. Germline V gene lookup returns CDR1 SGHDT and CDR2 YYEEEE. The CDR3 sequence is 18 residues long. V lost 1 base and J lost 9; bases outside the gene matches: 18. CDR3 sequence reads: CASSLNFRGTGEPEKAFF. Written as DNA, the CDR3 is TGTGCCAGCAGCTTGAATTTTAGGGGGACAGGGGAGCCAGAAAAAGCTTTCTTT.

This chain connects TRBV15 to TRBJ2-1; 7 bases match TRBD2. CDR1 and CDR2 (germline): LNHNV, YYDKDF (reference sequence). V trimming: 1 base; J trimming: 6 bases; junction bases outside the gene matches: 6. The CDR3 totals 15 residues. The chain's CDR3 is CATSRAAGVGNEQFF. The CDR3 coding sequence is TGTGCCACCAGCAGAGCGGCGGGAGTGGGCAATGAGCAGTTCTTC.

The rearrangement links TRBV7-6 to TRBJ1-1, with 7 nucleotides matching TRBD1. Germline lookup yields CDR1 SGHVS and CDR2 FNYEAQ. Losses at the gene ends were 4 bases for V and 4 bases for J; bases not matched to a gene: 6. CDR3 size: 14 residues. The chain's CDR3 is CASSYRQGGTEAFF. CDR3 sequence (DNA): TGTGCCAGCAGCTACCGACAGGGAGGCACTGAAGCTTTCTTT.

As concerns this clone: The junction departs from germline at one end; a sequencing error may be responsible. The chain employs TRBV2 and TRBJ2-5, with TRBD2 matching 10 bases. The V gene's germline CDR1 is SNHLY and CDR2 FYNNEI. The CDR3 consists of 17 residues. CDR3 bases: TGTGCCAGCAGCGAAGGGGCTAGCGGGAGCGGTCAAGAGACCCAGTACTTC. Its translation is CASSEGASGSGQETQYF.